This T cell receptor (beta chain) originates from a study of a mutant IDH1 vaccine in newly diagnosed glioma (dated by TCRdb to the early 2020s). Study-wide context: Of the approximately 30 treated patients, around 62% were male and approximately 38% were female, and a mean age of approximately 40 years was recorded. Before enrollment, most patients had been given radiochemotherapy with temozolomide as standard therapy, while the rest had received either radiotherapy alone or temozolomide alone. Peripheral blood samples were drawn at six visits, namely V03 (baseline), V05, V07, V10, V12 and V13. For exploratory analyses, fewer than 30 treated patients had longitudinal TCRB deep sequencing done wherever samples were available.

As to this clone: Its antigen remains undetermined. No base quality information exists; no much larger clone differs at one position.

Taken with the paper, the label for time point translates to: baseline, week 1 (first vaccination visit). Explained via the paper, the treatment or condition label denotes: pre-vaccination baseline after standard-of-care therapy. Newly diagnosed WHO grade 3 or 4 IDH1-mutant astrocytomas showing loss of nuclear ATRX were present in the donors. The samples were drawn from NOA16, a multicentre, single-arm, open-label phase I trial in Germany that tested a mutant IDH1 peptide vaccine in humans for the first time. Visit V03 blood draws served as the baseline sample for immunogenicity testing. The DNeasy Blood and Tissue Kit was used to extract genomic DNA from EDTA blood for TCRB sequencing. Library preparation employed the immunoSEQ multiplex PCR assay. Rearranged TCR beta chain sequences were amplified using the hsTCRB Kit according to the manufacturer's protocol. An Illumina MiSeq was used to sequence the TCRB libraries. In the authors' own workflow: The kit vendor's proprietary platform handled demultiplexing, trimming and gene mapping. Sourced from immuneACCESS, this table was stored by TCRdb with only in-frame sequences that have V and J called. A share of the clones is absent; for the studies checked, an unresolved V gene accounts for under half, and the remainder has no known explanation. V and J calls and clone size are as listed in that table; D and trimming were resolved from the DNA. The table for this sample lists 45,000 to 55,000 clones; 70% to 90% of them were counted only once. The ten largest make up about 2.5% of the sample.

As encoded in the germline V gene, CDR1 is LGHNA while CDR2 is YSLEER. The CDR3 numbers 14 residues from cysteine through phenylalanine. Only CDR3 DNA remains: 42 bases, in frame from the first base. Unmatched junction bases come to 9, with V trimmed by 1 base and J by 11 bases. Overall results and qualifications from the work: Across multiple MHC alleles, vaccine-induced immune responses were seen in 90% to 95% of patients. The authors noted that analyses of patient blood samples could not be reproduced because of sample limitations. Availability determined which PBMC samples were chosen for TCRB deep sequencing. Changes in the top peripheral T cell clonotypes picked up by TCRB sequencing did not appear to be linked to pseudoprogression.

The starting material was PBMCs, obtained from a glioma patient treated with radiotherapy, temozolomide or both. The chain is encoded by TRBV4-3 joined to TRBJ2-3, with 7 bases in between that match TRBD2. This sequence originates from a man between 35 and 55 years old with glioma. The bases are TGCGCCAGCAGCCAAGGGGGGGAGGGCCTTAGGCAGTATTTT. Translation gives CASSQGGEGLRQYF.